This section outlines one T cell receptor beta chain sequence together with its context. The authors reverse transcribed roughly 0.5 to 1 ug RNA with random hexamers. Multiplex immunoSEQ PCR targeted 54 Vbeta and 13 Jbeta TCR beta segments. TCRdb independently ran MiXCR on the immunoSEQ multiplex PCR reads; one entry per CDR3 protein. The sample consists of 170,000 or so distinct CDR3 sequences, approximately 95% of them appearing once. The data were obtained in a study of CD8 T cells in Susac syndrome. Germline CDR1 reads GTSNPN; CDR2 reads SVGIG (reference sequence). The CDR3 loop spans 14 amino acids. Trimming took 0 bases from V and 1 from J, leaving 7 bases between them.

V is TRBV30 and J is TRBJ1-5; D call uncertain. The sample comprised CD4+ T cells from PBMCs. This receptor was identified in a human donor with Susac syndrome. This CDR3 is CAWSVAASNQPQHF. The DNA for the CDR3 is TGTGCCTGGAGTGTCGCGGCGAGCAATCAGCCCCAGCATTTT. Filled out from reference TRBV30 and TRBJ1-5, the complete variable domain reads SQTIHQWPATLVQPVGSPLSLECTVEGTSNPNLYWYRQAAGRGLQLLFYSVGIGQISSEVPQNLSASRPQDRQFILSSKKLLLSDSGFYLCAWSVAASNQPQHFGDGTRLSIL.